The 17 T cell receptor beta chains given below trace back to one sample, sequenced in a study of technical replicates of blood from a few donors. TCRdb's table, derived via immunoSEQ multiplex PCR, lists solely in-frame clones and lacks some. The sample consists of 40,000 to 60,000 clones, 92% of them appearing once. The sequenced sample was PBMCs. The receptors were gathered from a human donor in good health. Some clones in this sample may be carry-over from other donors' samples.

The genes are TRBV18 and TRBJ1-2; 7 positions agree with TRBD1. CDR1 and CDR2 (germline): KGHSH, LQKENI. Germline trimming cut 4 bases from V and 10 bases from J; bases unmatched to any gene: 15. The CDR3 totals 15 residues. The CDR3 protein is CASSQPRQGFDDYTF. Here the CDR3 DNA reads TGTGCCAGCTCACAGCCCCGACAGGGATTTGATGACTACACCTTC.

Only a few counts were recorded for this clone. The chain is built from TRBV7-9 and TRBJ2-5; 13 positions agree with TRBD2. This CDR3 spans 15 amino acids. Trimming took 4 bases from V and 1 from J; bases not matched to a gene: 0. Per the germline V gene, CDR1 is SEHNR and CDR2 is FQNEAQ (reference sequence). CDR3 region: CASSWTSGGQETQYF. CDR3 DNA sequence: TGTGCCAGCAGCTGGACTAGCGGGGGCCAAGAGACCCAGTACTTC.

The chain couples TRBV28 to TRBJ2-7, with D possibly TRBD1 on 6 matching bases. V shed 7 bases and J shed 4 bases, with 23 bases lying between them. CDR1 MDHEN and CDR2 SYDVKM come from the germline V gene. The length of the CDR3 is 16 residues. DNA for the CDR3: TGTGCCAGCACCAACCGGGACACCTCTGCAGCATACGAGCAGTACTTC. It encodes CASTNRDTSAAYEQYF.

DNA of the CDR3: TGTGCCAGCAGTCACCACCTCGAACAGGGGAAGGAGACCCAGTACTTC. Translated: CASSHHLEQGKETQYF. V usage is TRBV6-8 and J usage is TRBJ2-5; TRBD1 matches 7 bases. Looked up from germline, CDR1 is MNHGY and CDR2 is SAAAGT. V lost 5 bases and J lost 5; bases outside the gene matches: 14. This CDR3 contains 16 residues.

V and J are TRBV10-3 and TRBJ1-2, with 8 nucleotides matching TRBD1. Trimming took 6 bases from V and 0 from J; bases not matched to a gene: 6. Germline lookup yields CDR1 ENHRY and CDR2 SYGVKD. The CDR3 is made up of 15 amino acids. DNA for the CDR3: TGTGCCATCAGCTCAGGGGGCCGAGCTAACTATGGCTACACCTTC. It codes for CAISSGGRANYGYTF.

The V and J genes are TRBV21-1 and TRBJ2-7; no check of the table's D call, TRBD2, against the DNA was made. TRBV21-1 is a pseudogene locus. The CDR3 runs to 14 residues. The CDR3 DNA sequence: TGTGCCAGCAGCACGGGCGGGAAAAGAGCTGGCGAGAGCTTC. It codes for CASSTGGKRAGESF.

The J gene is TRBJ1-2, the V gene TRBV6-4; TRBD1 aligns across 7 bases. Looked up from germline, CDR1 is MRHNA and CDR2 is SNTAGT. The CDR3 runs 12 residues. Trimming at V came to 8 bases and at J to 2 bases, leaving 2 bases not matched to a gene. This CDR3 reads CASETGNYGYTF. CDR3 DNA: TGTGCCAGCGAGACAGGGAACTATGGCTACACCTTC.

The chain uses TRBV5-1 and TRBJ2-1; D might be TRBD1 (8 bases). CDR1 and CDR2 from the germline V gene are SGHRS and YFSETQ. The CDR3 runs to 16 residues. V dropped 4 bases and J dropped 0 bases, with 14 bases sitting between them. CDR3 protein: CASSGGDRSSYNEQFF. The CDR3 DNA follows: TGCGCCAGCAGCGGGGGGGACAGGAGCTCCTACAATGAGCAGTTCTTC.

This clone has only a few counts. The chain couples TRBV5-6 to TRBJ2-3; TRBD2 matches 8 bases. Germline V gives CDR1 SGHDT, CDR2 YYEEEE. Trimming cost V 0 bases and J 2 bases; bases outside gene matches: 5. This CDR3 is built from 16 residues. CDR3 nucleotide sequence: TGTGCCAGCAGCTTGGGAGCGGGGGCCCCCACAGATACGCAGTATTTT. This encodes CASSLGAGAPTDTQYF.

The J gene is TRBJ2-7, the V gene TRBV7-2, with TRBD2 matching 9 bases. J was trimmed by 6 bases and V by 1 base; bases with no gene match: 7. The germline V gene encodes CDR1 SGHTA and CDR2 FQGNSA. There are 15 residues in the CDR3. In DNA, the CDR3 is TGTGCCAGCAGCTTAGTAGCGGGAGTCCTCTCCGAGCAGTACTTC. It yields the protein CASSLVAGVLSEQYF.

The J gene is TRBJ2-2, the V gene TRBV9; 7 bases are shared with TRBD2. The CDR3 has 17 amino acids. V shed 3 bases and J 4 bases; nucleotides not matched to a gene: 12. Germline V CDR1 and CDR2: SGDLS, YYNGEE. CDR3 protein: CASSARPAGVITGELFF. Here the CDR3 DNA reads TGTGCCAGCAGCGCCCGCCCCGCGGGAGTGATCACCGGGGAGCTGTTTTTT.

The chain carries TRBV30 and TRBJ1-2; possible D gene TRBD1, 5 bases. This CDR3 contains 10 residues. Germline CDR1 reads GTSNPN; CDR2 reads SVGIG (reference sequence). V lost 8 bases and J lost 8, with 12 bases in between. The CDR3 DNA sequence: TGTGCCGTCAGGGTATGGGGCTACACCTTC. It codes for CAVRVWGYTF.

The rearrangement links TRBV2 to TRBJ1-4, with a weak D call TRBD1 (5 bases). The CDR3 sequence is 12 residues long. V dropped 10 bases and J dropped 10 bases, with 16 bases sitting between them. Looked up from germline, CDR1 is SNHLY and CDR2 is FYNNEI. The CDR3 DNA follows: TGTGCCACCCATATGGGGGGGGGAAAACTGTTTTTT. This gives the protein CATHMGGGKLFF.

The chain joins TRBV30 to TRBJ1-1; D ambiguous. The CDR3 has 13 residues. Germline lookup yields CDR1 GTSNPN and CDR2 SVGIG (reference sequence). V shed 0 bases and J shed 1 base, with 6 bases lying between them. The CDR3 is CAWSVAGNTEAFF. For the CDR3, the DNA is TGTGCCTGGAGTGTAGCGGGGAACACTGAAGCTTTCTTT.

This chain joins TRBV7-3 and TRBJ2-2; tentative D call: TRBD2 (7 bases). Germline CDR1 SGHTA, CDR2 FQGTGA. Trimming took 5 bases from V and 5 from J, leaving 12 bases between them. The CDR3 sequence is 14 residues long. CDR3 DNA sequence: TGTGCCAGCAGCCTCGAGGGGGGGACCGGGGAGCTGTTTTTT. This codes for CASSLEGGTGELFF.

This chain uses TRBV29-1 with TRBJ1-1, with D tentatively TRBD1 (6 bases). Per germline, CDR1 SQVTM and CDR2 ANQGSEA. V shed 4 bases and J shed 6 bases, with 15 bases lying between them. This CDR3 is 13 amino acids long. CDR3 amino acids: CSVVSGAIPEAFF. The DNA of the CDR3 is TGCAGCGTTGTGTCAGGGGCTATTCCTGAAGCTTTCTTT. Full variable domain (rest looked up from reference TRBV29-1 and TRBJ1-1): SAVISQKPSRDICQRGTSLTIQCQVDSQVTMMFWYRQQPGQSLTLIATANQGSEATYESGFVIDKFPISRPNLTFSTLTVSNMSPEDSSIYLCSVVSGAIPEAFFGQGTRLTVV.

The chain couples TRBV4-3 to TRBJ2-7, with 7 bases aligning to TRBD1. CDR3 length equals 15 residues. Germline V gene lookup returns CDR1 LGHNA and CDR2 YSLEER. V shed 0 bases, J shed 1 base, and the junction held 3 bases outside the gene matches. In nucleotides, the CDR3 is TGCGCCAGCAGCCAAGATCCAGGGGGATCCTACGAGCAGTACTTC. This sequence encodes CASSQDPGGSYEQYF.